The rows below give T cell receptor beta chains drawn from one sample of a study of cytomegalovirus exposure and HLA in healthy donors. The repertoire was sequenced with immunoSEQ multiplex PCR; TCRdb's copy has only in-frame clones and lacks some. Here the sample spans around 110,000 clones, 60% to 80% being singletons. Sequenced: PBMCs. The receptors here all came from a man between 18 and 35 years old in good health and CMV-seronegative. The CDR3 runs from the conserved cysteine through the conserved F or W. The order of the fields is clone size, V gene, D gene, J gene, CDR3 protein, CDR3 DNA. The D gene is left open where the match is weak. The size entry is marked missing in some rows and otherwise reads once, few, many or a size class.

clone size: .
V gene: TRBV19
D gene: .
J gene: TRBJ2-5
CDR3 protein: CASSLRSGETQYF
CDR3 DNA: TGTGCCAGTAGTTTAAGATCGGGGGAGACCCAGTACTTC

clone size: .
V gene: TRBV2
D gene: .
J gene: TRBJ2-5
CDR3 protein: CATTTGETQYF
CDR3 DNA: TGTGCCACCACGACTGGGGAGACCCAGTACTTC

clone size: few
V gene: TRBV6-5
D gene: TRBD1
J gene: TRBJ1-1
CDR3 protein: CASRQGGEAFF
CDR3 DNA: TGTGCCAGCAGGCAGGGGGGTGAAGCTTTCTTT

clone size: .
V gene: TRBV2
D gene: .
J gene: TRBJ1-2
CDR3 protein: CASRFSLNYGYTF
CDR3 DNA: TGTGCCAGCAGGTTTAGCCTTAACTATGGCTACACCTTC

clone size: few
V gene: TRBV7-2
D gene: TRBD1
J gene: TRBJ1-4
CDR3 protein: CASSLGRQGGVEKLFF
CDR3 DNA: TGTGCCAGCAGCTTAGGCAGACAGGGGGGAGTTGAAAAACTGTTTTTT

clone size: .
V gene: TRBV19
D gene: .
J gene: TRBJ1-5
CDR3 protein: CASSLTGEDNQPQHF
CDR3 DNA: TGTGCCAGTAGTCTCACCGGGGAGGACAATCAGCCCCAGCATTTT

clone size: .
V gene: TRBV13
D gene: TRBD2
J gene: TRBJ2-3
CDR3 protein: CASSLVSGGAKDTQYF
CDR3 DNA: TGTGCCAGCAGCTTAGTGAGCGGGGGGGCCAAAGATACGCAGTATTTT

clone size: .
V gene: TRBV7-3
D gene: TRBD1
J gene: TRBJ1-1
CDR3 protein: CASSSGTVNTEAFF
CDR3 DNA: TGTGCCAGCAGCTCGGGGACAGTGAACACTGAAGCTTTCTTT

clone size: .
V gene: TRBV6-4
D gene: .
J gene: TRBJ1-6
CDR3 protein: CASSPGHSGNSPLHF
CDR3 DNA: TGTGCCAGCAGCCCGGGACACTCGGGGAATTCACCCCTCCACTTT

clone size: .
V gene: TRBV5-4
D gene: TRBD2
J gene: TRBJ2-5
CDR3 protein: CASSSPISGAQETQYF
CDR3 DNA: TGTGCCAGCAGCTCTCCCATTAGCGGGGCACAAGAGACCCAGTACTTC

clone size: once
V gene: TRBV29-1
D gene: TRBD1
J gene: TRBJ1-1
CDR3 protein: CSVGATGRTEAFF
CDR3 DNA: TGCAGCGTCGGAGCGACAGGGAGAACTGAAGCTTTCTTT

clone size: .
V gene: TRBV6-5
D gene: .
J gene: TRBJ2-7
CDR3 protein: CASSYSPGKNSYEQYF
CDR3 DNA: TGTGCCAGCAGTTACTCTCCGGGGAAAAACTCCTACGAGCAGTACTTC

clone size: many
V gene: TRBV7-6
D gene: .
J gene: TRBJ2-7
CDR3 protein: CASSLLEGGVEQYF
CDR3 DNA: TGTGCCAGCAGCTTACTAGAGGGGGGGGTCGAGCAGTACTTC

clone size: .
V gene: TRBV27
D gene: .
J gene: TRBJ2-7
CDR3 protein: CASSFQGSYEQYF
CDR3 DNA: TGTGCCAGCAGTTTCCAGGGCTCCTACGAGCAGTACTTC

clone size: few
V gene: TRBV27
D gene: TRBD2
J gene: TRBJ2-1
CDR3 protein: CASSLLGGTYNEQFF
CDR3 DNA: TGTGCCAGCAGTTTATTGGGGGGGACCTACAATGAGCAGTTCTTC

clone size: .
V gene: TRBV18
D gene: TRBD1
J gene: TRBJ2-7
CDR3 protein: CASSPAGTGTYEQYF
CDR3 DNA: TGTGCCAGCTCACCCGCCGGGACAGGGACCTACGAGCAGTACTTC

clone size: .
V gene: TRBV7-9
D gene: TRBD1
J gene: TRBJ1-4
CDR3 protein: CSSSFWTGVNEKLFF
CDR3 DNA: TGTTCCAGCAGCTTTTGGACAGGGGTGAATGAAAAACTGTTTTTT

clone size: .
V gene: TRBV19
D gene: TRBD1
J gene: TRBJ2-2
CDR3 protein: CASTPGQGGSGELFF
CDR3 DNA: TGTGCCAGTACCCCCGGACAGGGGGGTTCCGGGGAGCTGTTTTTT

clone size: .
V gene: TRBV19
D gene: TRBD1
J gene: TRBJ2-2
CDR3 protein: CASSSGTVIGELFF
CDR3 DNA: TGTGCCAGTAGCTCCGGGACAGTCATCGGGGAGCTGTTTTTT

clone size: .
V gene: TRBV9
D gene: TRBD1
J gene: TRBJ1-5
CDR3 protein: CASSPTGDPNQPQHF
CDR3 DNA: TGTGCCAGCAGCCCAACAGGGGACCCAAATCAGCCCCAGCATTTT

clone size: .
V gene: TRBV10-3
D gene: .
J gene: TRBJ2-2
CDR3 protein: CAISRREAANTGELFF
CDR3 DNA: TGTGCCATCAGCAGACGAGAAGCGGCGAACACCGGGGAGCTGTTTTTT

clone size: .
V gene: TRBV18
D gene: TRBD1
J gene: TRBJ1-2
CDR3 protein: CASSKGADNYGYTF
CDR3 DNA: TGTGCCAGCTCAAAGGGGGCGGACAACTATGGCTACACCTTC

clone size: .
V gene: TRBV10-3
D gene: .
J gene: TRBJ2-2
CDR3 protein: CATSVPAGELFF
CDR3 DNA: TGTGCCACGTCGGTCCCGGCCGGGGAGCTGTTTTTT

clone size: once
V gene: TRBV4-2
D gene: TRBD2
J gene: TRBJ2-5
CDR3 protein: CASSQESTAGGSKTQYF
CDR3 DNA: TGTGCCAGCAGCCAAGAAAGTACAGCGGGGGGCAGTAAGACCCAGTACTTC

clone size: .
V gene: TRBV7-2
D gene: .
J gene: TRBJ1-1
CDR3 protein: CASSRGVPGEAFF
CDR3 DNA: TGTGCCAGCAGCCGGGGAGTTCCTGGTGAAGCTTTCTTT

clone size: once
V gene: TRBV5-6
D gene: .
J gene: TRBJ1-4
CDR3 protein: CASSWRPGEANEKLFF
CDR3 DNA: TGTGCCAGCAGCTGGAGGCCAGGGGAAGCTAATGAAAAACTGTTTTTT

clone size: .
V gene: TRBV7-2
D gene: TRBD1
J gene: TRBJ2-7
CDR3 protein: CASSWDRVYEQYF
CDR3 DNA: TGTGCCAGCAGCTGGGACAGGGTCTACGAGCAGTACTTC

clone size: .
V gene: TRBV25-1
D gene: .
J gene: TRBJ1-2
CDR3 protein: CASSAVSGGAKTRYGYPF
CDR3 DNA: TGTGCCAGCAGTGCGGTTTCAGGAGGGGCCAAAACTCGATATGGCTACCCCTTC

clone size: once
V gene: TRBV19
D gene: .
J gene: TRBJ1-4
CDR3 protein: CASSTGRGRNEKLFF
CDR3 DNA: TGTGCCAGTAGTACCGGTCGGGGGAGAAATGAAAAACTGTTTTTT

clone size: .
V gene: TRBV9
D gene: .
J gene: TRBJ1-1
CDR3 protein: CASSVREIMGTEAFF
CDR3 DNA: TGTGCCAGCAGCGTCAGGGAAATTATGGGCACTGAAGCTTTCTTT

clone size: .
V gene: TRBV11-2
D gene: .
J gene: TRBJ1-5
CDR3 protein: CASSLGGGPNQPQHF
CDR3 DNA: TGTGCCAGCAGCTTAGGGGGGGGGCCAAACCAGCCCCAGCATTTT

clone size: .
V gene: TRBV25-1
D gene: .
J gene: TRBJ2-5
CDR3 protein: CASSPVGLAQTQYF
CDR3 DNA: TGTGCCAGCAGTCCCGTGGGGCTCGCCCAGACCCAGTACTTC

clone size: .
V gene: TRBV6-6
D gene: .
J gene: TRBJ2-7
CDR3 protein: CASYSTYEQYF
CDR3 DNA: TGTGCCAGCTATAGTACCTACGAGCAGTACTTC

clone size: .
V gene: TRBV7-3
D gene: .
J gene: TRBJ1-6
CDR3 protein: CASSLHRQARNYSPLHF
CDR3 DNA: TGTGCCAGCAGCTTACACCGGCAGGCACGTAATTATTCACCCCTCCACTTT

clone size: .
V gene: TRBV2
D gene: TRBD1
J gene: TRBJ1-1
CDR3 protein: CARGTGNTEAFF
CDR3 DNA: TGTGCCAGGGGGACAGGGAACACTGAAGCTTTCTTT

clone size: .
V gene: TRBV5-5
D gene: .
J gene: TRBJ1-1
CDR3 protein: CASSLYRGGTEAFF
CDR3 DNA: TGTGCCAGCAGCTTGTACCGGGGGGGGACTGAAGCTTTCTTT

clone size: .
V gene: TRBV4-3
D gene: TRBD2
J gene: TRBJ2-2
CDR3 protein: CASSQLLAGGSNTGELFF
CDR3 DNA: TGCGCCAGCAGCCAACTACTAGCGGGGGGATCGAACACCGGGGAGCTGTTTTTT

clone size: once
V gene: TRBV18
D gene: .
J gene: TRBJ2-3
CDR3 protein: CASSDRDKDTQYF
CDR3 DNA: TGTGCCAGCTCAGACAGAGACAAAGATACGCAGTATTTT

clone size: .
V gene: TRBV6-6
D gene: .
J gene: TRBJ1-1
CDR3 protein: CASILGRLNTEAFF
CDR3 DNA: TGTGCCAGCATTCTAGGAAGACTCAACACTGAAGCTTTCTTT

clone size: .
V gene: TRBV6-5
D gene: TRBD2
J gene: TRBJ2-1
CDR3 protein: CASGIRGGTYNEQFF
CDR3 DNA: TGTGCCAGCGGAATTCGGGGGGGCACCTACAATGAGCAGTTCTTC

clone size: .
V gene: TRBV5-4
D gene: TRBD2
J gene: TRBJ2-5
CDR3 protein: CASSLGGGTSRLGTQYF
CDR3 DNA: TGTGCCAGCAGCTTGGGGGGCGGGACTAGCCGCTTAGGGACCCAGTACTTC

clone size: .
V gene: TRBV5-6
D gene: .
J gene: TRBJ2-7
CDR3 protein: CASSFGPLGGAYEQYF
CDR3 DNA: TGTGCCAGCAGCTTCGGCCCCCTCGGCGGGGCCTACGAGCAGTACTTC

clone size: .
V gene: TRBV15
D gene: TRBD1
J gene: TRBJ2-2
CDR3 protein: CATSVRQGLGTGELFF
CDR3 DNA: TGTGCCACCAGCGTGCGACAGGGTCTGGGAACCGGGGAGCTGTTTTTT

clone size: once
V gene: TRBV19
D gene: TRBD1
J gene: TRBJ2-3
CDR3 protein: CASSMPPGTGMDTQYF
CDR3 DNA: TGTGCCAGTAGTATGCCCCCCGGGACAGGGATGGATACGCAGTATTTT

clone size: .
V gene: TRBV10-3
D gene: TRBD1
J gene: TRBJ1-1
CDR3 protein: CAISAGTGLNTEAFF
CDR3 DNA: TGTGCCATCAGCGCCGGGACAGGGTTGAACACTGAAGCTTTCTTT

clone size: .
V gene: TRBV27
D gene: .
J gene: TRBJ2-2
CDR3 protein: CASSLLGGNTGELFF
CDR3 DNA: TGTGCCAGCAGTTTATTAGGGGGGAACACCGGGGAGCTGTTTTTT

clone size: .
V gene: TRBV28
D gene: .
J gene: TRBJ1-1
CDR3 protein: CASSTGGGTEAFF
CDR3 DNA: TGTGCCAGCAGCACGGGGGGAGGCACTGAAGCTTTCTTT

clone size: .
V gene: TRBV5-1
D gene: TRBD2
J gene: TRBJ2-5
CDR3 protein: CASSLALLAGASKETQYF
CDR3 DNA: TGCGCCAGCAGCTTGGCCCTACTAGCGGGAGCGTCTAAGGAGACCCAGTACTTC

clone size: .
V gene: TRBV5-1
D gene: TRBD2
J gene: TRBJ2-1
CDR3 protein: CASSLGGGGYNEQFF
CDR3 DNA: TGCGCCAGCAGCTTGGGCGGGGGGGGTTACAATGAGCAGTTCTTC

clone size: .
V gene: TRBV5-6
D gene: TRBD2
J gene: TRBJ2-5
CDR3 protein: CASPPASGNNTQYF
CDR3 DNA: TGTGCCAGCCCCCCGGCTAGCGGGAACAATACCCAGTACTTC

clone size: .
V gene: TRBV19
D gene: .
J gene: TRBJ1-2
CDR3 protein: CASSIGSGLNGYTF
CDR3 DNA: TGTGCCAGTAGTATAGGATCGGGGTTGAATGGCTACACCTTC

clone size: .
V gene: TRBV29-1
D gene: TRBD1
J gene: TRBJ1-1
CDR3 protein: CSGFGTGDSSTEAFF
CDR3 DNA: TGCAGCGGCTTCGGGACAGGGGACTCGAGCACTGAAGCTTTCTTT

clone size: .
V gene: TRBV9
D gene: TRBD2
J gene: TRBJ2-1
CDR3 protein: CASSAPTGTSGDYEQFF
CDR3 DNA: TGTGCCAGCAGCGCCCCAACCGGGACTAGCGGGGACTATGAGCAGTTCTTC

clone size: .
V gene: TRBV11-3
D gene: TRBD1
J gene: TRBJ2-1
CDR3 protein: CASSSDRGAYNEQFF
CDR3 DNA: TGTGCCAGCAGCTCGGACAGGGGAGCGTACAATGAGCAGTTCTTC

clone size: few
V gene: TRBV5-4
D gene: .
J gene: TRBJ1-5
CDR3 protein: CASSDIGSNQPQHF
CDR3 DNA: TGTGCCAGCAGCGACATTGGTAGCAATCAGCCCCAGCATTTT